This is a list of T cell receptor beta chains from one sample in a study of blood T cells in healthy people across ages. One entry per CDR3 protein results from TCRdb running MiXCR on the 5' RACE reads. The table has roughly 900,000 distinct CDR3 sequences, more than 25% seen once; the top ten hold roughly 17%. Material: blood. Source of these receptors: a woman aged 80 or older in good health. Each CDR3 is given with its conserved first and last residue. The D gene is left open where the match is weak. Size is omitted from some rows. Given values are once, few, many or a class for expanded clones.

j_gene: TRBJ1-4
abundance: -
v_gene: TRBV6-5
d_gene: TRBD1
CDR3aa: CASSYSRGHRGTNEKLFF
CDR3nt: TGTGCCAGCAGTTACTCCAGGGGGCACCGAGGAACTAATGAAAAACTGTTTTTT

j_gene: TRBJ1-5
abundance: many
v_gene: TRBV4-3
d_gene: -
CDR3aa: CASSQDLRAVVGQPQHF
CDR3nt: TGCGCCAGCAGCCAAGATCTGAGGGCAGTGGTGGGTCAGCCCCAGCATTTT

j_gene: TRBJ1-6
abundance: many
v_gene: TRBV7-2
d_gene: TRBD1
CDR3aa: CASSLDRIDNSPLHF
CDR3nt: TGTGCCAGCAGCTTGGACAGGATTGACAATTCACCCCTCCACTTT

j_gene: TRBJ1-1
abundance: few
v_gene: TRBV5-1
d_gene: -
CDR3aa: CASSFDSVAEAFF
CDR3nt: TGCGCCAGCAGCTTTGACTCGGTCGCTGAAGCTTTCTTT

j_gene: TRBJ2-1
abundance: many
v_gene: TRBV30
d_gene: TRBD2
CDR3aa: CALSSAGGFYNEQFF
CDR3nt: TGTGCCTTGAGCTCTGCGGGGGGGTTCTACAATGAGCAGTTCTTC

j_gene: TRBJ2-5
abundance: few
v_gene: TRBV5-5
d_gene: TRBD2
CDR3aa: CASSAVAGGTRRLYQETQYF
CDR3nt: TGTGCCAGCAGCGCGGTAGCGGGGGGAACTCGACGTTTGTACCAAGAGACCCAGTACTTC

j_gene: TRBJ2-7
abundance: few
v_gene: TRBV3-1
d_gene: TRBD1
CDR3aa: CASSSDWQGAREQYF
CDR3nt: TGTGCCAGCAGCTCGGATTGGCAGGGGGCGCGTGAGCAGTACTTC

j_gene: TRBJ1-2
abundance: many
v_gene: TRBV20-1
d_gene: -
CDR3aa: CSARDPMYRGGNGYTF
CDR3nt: TGCAGTGCTAGAGATCCCATGTATCGGGGAGGAAATGGCTACACCTTC

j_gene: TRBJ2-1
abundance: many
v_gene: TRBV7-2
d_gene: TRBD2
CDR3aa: CASSITSGTYNEQFF
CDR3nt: TGTGCCAGCAGCATAACTAGCGGCACCTACAATGAGCAGTTCTTC

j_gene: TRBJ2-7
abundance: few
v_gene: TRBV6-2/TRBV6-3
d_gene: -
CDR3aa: CASSYSRESEQYF
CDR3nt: TGTGCCAGCAGTTACTCGAGGGAATCCGAGCAGTACTTC

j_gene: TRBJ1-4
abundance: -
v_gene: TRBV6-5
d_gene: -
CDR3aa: CASSYKDLTREKLFF
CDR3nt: TGTGCCAGCAGTTATAAAGATTTGACGCGGGAAAAACTGTTTTTT

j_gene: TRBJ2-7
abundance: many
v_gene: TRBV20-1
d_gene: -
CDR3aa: CSARDRQGLPHEQYF
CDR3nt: TGCAGTGCTAGAGATCGGCAGGGTTTACCCCACGAGCAGTACTTC

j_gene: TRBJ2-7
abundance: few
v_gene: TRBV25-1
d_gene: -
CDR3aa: CASSEWGREQYF
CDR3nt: TGTGCCAGCAGTGAATGGGGTCGAGAGCAGTACTTC

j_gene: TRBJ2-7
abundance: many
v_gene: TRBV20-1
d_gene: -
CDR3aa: CSARAGPEQYF
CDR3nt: TGCAGTGCTAGGGCAGGGCCCGAGCAGTACTTC

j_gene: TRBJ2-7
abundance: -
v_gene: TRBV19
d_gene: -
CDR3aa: CASSMGPPRPYEQYF
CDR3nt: TGTGCCAGTAGTATGGGTCCCCCCCGCCCATACGAGCAGTACTTC

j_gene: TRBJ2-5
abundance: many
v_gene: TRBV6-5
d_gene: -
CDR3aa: CASSTPGTQYF
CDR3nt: TGTGCCAGCAGTACCCCGGGGACCCAGTACTTC

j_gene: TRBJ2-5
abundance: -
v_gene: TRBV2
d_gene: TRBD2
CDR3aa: CASKERGTPKTQYF
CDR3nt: TGTGCCAGCAAGGAGCGGGGCACCCCCAAGACCCAGTACTTC

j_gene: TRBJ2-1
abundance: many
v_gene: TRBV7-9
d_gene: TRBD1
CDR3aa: CASSLPGTGSNEQFF
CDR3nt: TGTGCCAGCAGCTTACCCGGGACAGGGAGCAATGAGCAGTTCTTC

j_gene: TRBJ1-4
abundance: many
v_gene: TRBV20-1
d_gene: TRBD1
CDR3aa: CSARDQGAGEKLFF
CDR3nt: TGCAGTGCTAGAGATCAGGGGGCTGGTGAAAAACTGTTTTTT

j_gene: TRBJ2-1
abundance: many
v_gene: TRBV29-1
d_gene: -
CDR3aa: CSVEEFWGAGEQFF
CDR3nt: TGCAGCGTTGAAGAGTTCTGGGGGGCAGGCGAGCAGTTCTTC

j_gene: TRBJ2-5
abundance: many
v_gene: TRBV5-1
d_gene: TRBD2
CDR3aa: CASSSQRGGETQYF
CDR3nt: TGCGCCAGCAGCTCACAGCGGGGTGGAGAGACCCAGTACTTC

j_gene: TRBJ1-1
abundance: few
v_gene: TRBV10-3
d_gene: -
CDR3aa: CAISEVLNTEAFF
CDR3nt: TGTGCCATCAGTGAGGTACTGAACACTGAAGCTTTCTTT

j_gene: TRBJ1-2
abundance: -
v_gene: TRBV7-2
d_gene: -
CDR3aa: CASSLGGGSGNYGYTF
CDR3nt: TGTGCCAGCAGCTTAGGTGGAGGCAGTGGTAACTATGGCTACACCTTC

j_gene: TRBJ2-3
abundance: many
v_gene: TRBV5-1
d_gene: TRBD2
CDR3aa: CASSTSGDRTDTQYF
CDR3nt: TGCGCCAGCAGCACAAGCGGGGACCGCACAGATACGCAGTATTTT

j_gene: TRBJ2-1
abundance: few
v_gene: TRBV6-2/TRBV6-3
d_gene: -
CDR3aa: CASRRVDEQFF
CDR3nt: TGTGCCAGCAGGCGGGTCGATGAGCAGTTCTTC

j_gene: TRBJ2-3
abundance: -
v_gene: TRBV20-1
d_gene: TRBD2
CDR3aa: CSARGTSGGAKDTQYF
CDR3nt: TGCAGTGCTAGAGGGACTAGCGGGGGGGCGAAAGATACGCAGTATTTT

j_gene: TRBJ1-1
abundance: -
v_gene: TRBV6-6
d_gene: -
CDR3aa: CASLPGAVNTEAFF
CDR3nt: TGTGCCAGTTTACCCGGGGCAGTCAACACTGAAGCTTTCTTT

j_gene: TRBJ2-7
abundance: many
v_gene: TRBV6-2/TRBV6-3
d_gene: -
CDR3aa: CASSYPQAAQYF
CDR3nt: TGTGCCAGCAGTTACCCGCAAGCCGCACAGTACTTC

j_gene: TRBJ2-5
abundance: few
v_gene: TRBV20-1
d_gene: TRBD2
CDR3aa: CSARDWTSGQETQYF
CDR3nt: TGCAGTGCTAGAGATTGGACTAGCGGGCAAGAGACCCAGTACTTC

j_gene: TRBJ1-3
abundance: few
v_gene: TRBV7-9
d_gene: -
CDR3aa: CASRYPTDIRGNTIYF
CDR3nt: TGTGCCAGCAGATATCCAACGGACATCCGTGGAAACACCATATATTTT

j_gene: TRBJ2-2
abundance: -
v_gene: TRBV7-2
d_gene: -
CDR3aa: CASSVGQSTGELFF
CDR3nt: TGTGCCAGCAGCGTCGGACAGTCCACCGGGGAGCTGTTTTTT

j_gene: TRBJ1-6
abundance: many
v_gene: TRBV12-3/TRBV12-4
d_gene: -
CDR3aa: CASSFPTGSNSPLHF
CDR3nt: TGTGCCAGCAGTTTTCCCACAGGGAGTAATTCACCCCTCCACTTT

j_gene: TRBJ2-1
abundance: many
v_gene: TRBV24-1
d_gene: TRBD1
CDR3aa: CATSVGTGGSYNEQFF
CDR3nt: TGTGCCACCAGCGTTGGGACAGGGGGGTCCTACAATGAGCAGTTCTTC

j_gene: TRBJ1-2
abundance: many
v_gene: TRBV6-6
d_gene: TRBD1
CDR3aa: CASSYGTGDNYGYTF
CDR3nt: TGTGCCAGCAGTTATGGGACAGGAGATAACTATGGCTACACCTTC

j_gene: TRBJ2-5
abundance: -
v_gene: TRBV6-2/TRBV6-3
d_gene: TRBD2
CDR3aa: CASSYAGLAECGTQYF
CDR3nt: TGTGCCAGCAGTTACGCAGGACTAGCGGAATGTGGGACCCAGTACTTC

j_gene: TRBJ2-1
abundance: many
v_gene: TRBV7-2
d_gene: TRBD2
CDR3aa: CASSLEATGGPREQFF
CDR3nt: TGTGCCAGCAGCTTAGAGGCGACGGGGGGGCCTCGAGAGCAGTTCTTC

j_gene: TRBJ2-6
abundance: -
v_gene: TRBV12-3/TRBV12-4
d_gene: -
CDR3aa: CASSLSGEVARGANVLTF
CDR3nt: TGTGCCAGCAGTTTATCGGGGGAAGTCGCTCGCGGGGCCAACGTCCTGACTTTC

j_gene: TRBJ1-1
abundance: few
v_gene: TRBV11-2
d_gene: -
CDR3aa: CASSLDPGMMNTEAFF
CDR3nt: TGTGCCAGCAGCTTAGATCCGGGAATGATGAACACTGAAGCTTTCTTT

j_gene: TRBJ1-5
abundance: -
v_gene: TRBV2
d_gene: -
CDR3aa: CASSEGGSPRNQPQHF
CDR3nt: TGTGCCAGCAGTGAAGGAGGGTCCCCTCGCAATCAGCCCCAGCATTTT

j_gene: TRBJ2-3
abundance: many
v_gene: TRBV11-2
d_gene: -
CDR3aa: CASSLDPLDTQYF
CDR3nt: TGTGCCAGCAGCTTAGATCCCCTAGATACGCAGTATTTT

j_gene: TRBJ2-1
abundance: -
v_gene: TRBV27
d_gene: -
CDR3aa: CASSFLPSSYNEQFF
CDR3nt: TGTGCCAGCAGTTTCCTTCCGAGCTCCTACAATGAGCAGTTCTTC

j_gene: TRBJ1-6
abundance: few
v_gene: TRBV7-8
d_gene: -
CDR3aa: CASSLFGTRGSPLHF
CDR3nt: TGTGCCAGCAGCTTATTTGGGACACGAGGATCACCCCTCCACTTT